Described below is a single TCR beta chain sequence and its context. Other DNA sequences of this sample code for an identical CDR3. The participants were between about 18 and 90 years old and came from 24 US areas. Data came from immunoSEQ multiplex PCR; TCRdb stores just in-frame clones and leaves some out. The sample lists a few hundred thousand clones; about 86% were seen once. This specimen belongs to a study of blood T cell repertoires in COVID-19. As for the study in general: Samples of COVID-19 (acute and convalescent) were obtained from the United States, Italy and Spain.

Trimming cost V 0 bases and J 9 bases; bases outside gene matches: 8. The CDR3 length is 16 residues. Germline CDR1 and CDR2: SGHRS and YFSETQ. Sequencing was done on a sample of PBMCs or T cells enriched from blood (not recorded which). This receptor was taken from a woman aged 40 to 50 with acute COVID-19. The chain uses TRBV5-1 and TRBJ2-1; TRBD2 matches 11 bases. CDR3 coding DNA: TGCGCCAGCAGCTTGGGAGGAACTAGCGGGAGCGGTGAGCAGTTCTTC. Translating gives CASSLGGTSGSGEQFF.